Listed below are T cell receptor beta chains from one sample, sequenced in a study of T cells in Graves' hyperthyroidism and ophthalmopathy. TCRdb re-analysed the multiplex PCR reads in MiXCR, keeping a single row per CDR3 protein. Among hundreds of thousands of distinct CDR3 sequences listed, approximately 40% were seen once. What was sequenced was blood. These receptors were obtained from a young man with Graves' hyperthyroidism. Both conserved end residues are part of each CDR3. Each record gives: D gene, J gene, clone size, V gene, CDR3 DNA, CDR3 protein. D genes are given only for firm matches. A row's size may be missing; if present it is once, few, many or a size class.

d_call: TRBD2
j_call: TRBJ2-7
clone_size: .
v_call: TRBV7-2
cdr3_nt: TGTGCCAGCAGCCTACTAGCGGGGCGACCCTCCTACGAGCAGTACTTC
cdr3_aa: CASSLLAGRPSYEQYF

d_call: .
j_call: TRBJ1-1
clone_size: .
v_call: TRBV19
cdr3_nt: TGTGCCAGCATAGAGGGCGGAACTGAAGCTTTCTTT
cdr3_aa: CASIEGGTEAFF

d_call: .
j_call: TRBJ1-2
clone_size: few
v_call: TRBV12-3/TRBV12-4
cdr3_nt: TGTGCTCCAGTTTCTGCAGGGGTCTATGGCTACACCTTC
cdr3_aa: CAPVSAGVYGYTF

d_call: TRBD1
j_call: TRBJ2-7
clone_size: .
v_call: TRBV7-9
cdr3_nt: TGTGCCAGCAGCCCGTGGGACAGGGACGAGCAGTACTTC
cdr3_aa: CASSPWDRDEQYF

d_call: .
j_call: TRBJ2-5
clone_size: .
v_call: TRBV10-3
cdr3_nt: TGTGCCATCAGTGAGAGAAGAGGGGGTCGAGAGACCCAGTACTTC
cdr3_aa: CAISERRGGRETQYF

d_call: .
j_call: TRBJ2-3
clone_size: once
v_call: TRBV2
cdr3_nt: TGTGCCAGTCTGGACGCGCAAAATCACACAGATACGCAGTATTTT
cdr3_aa: CASLDAQNHTDTQYF

d_call: .
j_call: TRBJ2-2
clone_size: many
v_call: TRBV19
cdr3_nt: TGTGCCAGTAGTATGCGGAACAGCTTAGACGGGGAGCTGTTTTTT
cdr3_aa: CASSMRNSLDGELFF

d_call: .
j_call: TRBJ2-7
clone_size: .
v_call: TRBV7-8
cdr3_nt: TGTGCCAGCAGCTTAGCGGACAGTTACTACGAGCAGTACTTC
cdr3_aa: CASSLADSYYEQYF

d_call: TRBD1
j_call: TRBJ1-2
clone_size: .
v_call: TRBV19
cdr3_nt: TGTGCCAGTAACCCAGGCAGAGACAGGGGAAATTTTGGCTACACCTTC
cdr3_aa: CASNPGRDRGNFGYTF

d_call: TRBD2
j_call: TRBJ2-7
clone_size: .
v_call: TRBV10-3
cdr3_nt: TGTGCCATCAGTGAGGCGGGAGTCGCCGAGCAGTACTTC
cdr3_aa: CAISEAGVAEQYF

d_call: .
j_call: TRBJ2-7
clone_size: .
v_call: TRBV6-5
cdr3_nt: TGTGCCAGCAGCCCCGGGACGGACCTCTCCTTC
cdr3_aa: CASSPGTDLSF

d_call: .
j_call: TRBJ1-6
clone_size: many
v_call: TRBV2
cdr3_nt: TGTGCCACCTGGGACGGATTCCTTAATTCACCCCTCCACTTT
cdr3_aa: CATWDGFLNSPLHF

d_call: TRBD1
j_call: TRBJ2-7
clone_size: .
v_call: TRBV9
cdr3_nt: TGTGCCAGCAGTGAAGTGGGACAGGGGAGCGACGAGCAGTACTTC
cdr3_aa: CASSEVGQGSDEQYF

d_call: .
j_call: TRBJ2-1
clone_size: .
v_call: TRBV10-3
cdr3_nt: TGTGCCATCATGGAGGACTTAAACAATGAGCAGTTCTTC
cdr3_aa: CAIMEDLNNEQFF

d_call: TRBD1
j_call: TRBJ1-4
clone_size: .
v_call: TRBV10-3
cdr3_nt: TGTGCCACCACAGGGGAAGAGAAACTGTTTTTT
cdr3_aa: CATTGEEKLFF

d_call: TRBD2
j_call: TRBJ2-3
clone_size: .
v_call: TRBV24-1
cdr3_nt: TGTGCCACCGGACTAGCGGGAGACGTATCTACGCAGTATTTT
cdr3_aa: CATGLAGDVSTQYF

d_call: .
j_call: TRBJ1-6
clone_size: .
v_call: TRBV28
cdr3_nt: TGTGCCAGCAGCATAGACAGCCCTAATTCACCCCTCCACTTT
cdr3_aa: CASSIDSPNSPLHF

d_call: .
j_call: TRBJ1-1
clone_size: .
v_call: TRBV9
cdr3_nt: TGTGCCAGCAGCGGAACAGGGAGTGAAGCTTTCTTT
cdr3_aa: CASSGTGSEAFF

d_call: .
j_call: TRBJ1-5
clone_size: few
v_call: TRBV6-5
cdr3_nt: TGTGCCAGCAGCCGGGGGGACACTAACAATCAGCCCCAGCATTTT
cdr3_aa: CASSRGDTNNQPQHF

d_call: TRBD1
j_call: TRBJ1-1
clone_size: .
v_call: TRBV7-2
cdr3_nt: TGCGCCAGCAGCCAAGTACAGGGGGCAATGGCTGAAGCTTTCTTT
cdr3_aa: CASSQVQGAMAEAFF

d_call: .
j_call: TRBJ1-5
clone_size: .
v_call: TRBV6-5
cdr3_nt: TGTGCCAGCAGTTTTGGGGGGAAGGGCAGCAATCAGCCCCAGCATTTT
cdr3_aa: CASSFGGKGSNQPQHF

d_call: .
j_call: TRBJ2-2
clone_size: once
v_call: TRBV6-5
cdr3_nt: TGTGCCAGCAGTTACTCCATAGGGACCGGGGAGCTGTTTTTT
cdr3_aa: CASSYSIGTGELFF

d_call: .
j_call: TRBJ1-1
clone_size: many
v_call: TRBV2
cdr3_nt: TGTGCCAGCACCCTCCGGACAGCCAACACTGAAGCTTTCTTT
cdr3_aa: CASTLRTANTEAFF

d_call: TRBD2
j_call: TRBJ2-5
clone_size: few
v_call: TRBV5-4
cdr3_nt: TGTGCCAGCAGCTTGTGGTGGGGAGGGGAGACCCAGTACTTC
cdr3_aa: CASSLWWGGETQYF

d_call: .
j_call: TRBJ1-4
clone_size: many
v_call: TRBV25-1
cdr3_nt: TGTGCCAGCAGCTCGGGACATACATCAACTAATGAAAAACTGTTTTTT
cdr3_aa: CASSSGHTSTNEKLFF

d_call: .
j_call: TRBJ2-1
clone_size: .
v_call: TRBV29-1
cdr3_nt: TGCAGCGTTAAAACGGGACTGCTCAGCATAGATGAGCAGTTCTTC
cdr3_aa: CSVKTGLLSIDEQFF

d_call: .
j_call: TRBJ1-6
clone_size: many
v_call: TRBV12-3/TRBV12-4
cdr3_nt: TGTGCCAGCTCCCCTAACTATAATTCACCCCTCCACTTT
cdr3_aa: CASSPNYNSPLHF

d_call: TRBD1
j_call: TRBJ2-6
clone_size: many
v_call: TRBV5-1
cdr3_nt: TGCGCCAGCAGCCCCGGGACAGGGACTGGGGCCAACGTCCTGACTTTC
cdr3_aa: CASSPGTGTGANVLTF

d_call: .
j_call: TRBJ1-2
clone_size: many
v_call: TRBV29-1
cdr3_nt: TGCAGCGTTGCTTTGGACGGAACAACTAACTATGGCTACACCTTC
cdr3_aa: CSVALDGTTNYGYTF

d_call: .
j_call: TRBJ2-7
clone_size: few
v_call: TRBV7-3
cdr3_nt: TGTGCCAGCAGCTCACAGGGAGAATTTTACGAGCAGTACTTC
cdr3_aa: CASSSQGEFYEQYF